Following are 13 T cell receptor beta chains from one sample sequenced in a study of T cell responses to AZD1222 COVID-19 vaccine. Libraries were prepared by immunoSEQ multiplex PCR; TCRdb keeps only in-frame clonotypes and omits some of them. The sample lists around 150,000 clones, 90% occurring once. Sequencing was performed on peripheral blood, taken on day 0 of AZD1222 vaccination. These receptors all come from an adult in good health.

The chain couples TRBV11-2 to TRBJ1-4; the match to TRBD1 covers 7 bases. The CDR3 spans 14 residues. The V gene end was trimmed by 0 bases and the J gene end by 8 bases; junction bases not matched to a gene: 3. Per the germline V gene, CDR1 is SGHAT and CDR2 is FQNNGV. The DNA for the CDR3 is TGTGCCAGCAGCTTAGAAGGGGGCGGCGAAAAACTGTTTTTT. Translation gives CASSLEGGGEKLFF.

J is TRBJ2-7 and V is TRBV4-2; weak D call: TRBD2 (6 bases). Germline V gives CDR1 LGHNA, CDR2 YNFKEQ. The CDR3 runs 16 residues. The V gene lost 2 bases and the J gene lost 0 bases, with 14 bases spanning the gap. CDR3 residues: CASSQNVRRASYEQYF. The CDR3 coding sequence is TGTGCCAGCAGCCAAAACGTCAGGAGGGCCTCCTACGAGCAGTACTTC.

The chain couples TRBV6-4 to TRBJ2-5; 11 nucleotides line up with TRBD2. With 2 bases clipped from V and 2 bases from J, the junction kept 1 base outside the gene matches. CDR1 MRHNA and CDR2 SNTAGT come from the germline V gene. The CDR3 totals 15 residues. The CDR3 region has the DNA TGTGCCAGCAGTGACGGGACTAGCGGACAAGAGACCCAGTACTTC. It yields the protein CASSDGTSGQETQYF.

The V call is TRBV19, the J call TRBJ1-1; D remains ambiguous. Per germline, CDR1 LNHDA and CDR2 SQIVND (reference sequence). This CDR3 comprises 14 residues. V lost 3 bases to trimming and J lost 1 base, with 9 bases between them. The CDR3 sequence is CASSMREPNTEAFF. For the CDR3, the DNA is TGTGCCAGTAGTATGAGGGAACCGAACACTGAAGCTTTCTTT. The variable domain in full, with the rest retrieved from reference TRBV19 and TRBJ1-1, is DGGITQSPKYLFRKEGQNVTLSCEQNLNHDAMYWYRQDPGQGLRLIYYSQIVNDFQKGDIAEGYSVSREKKESFPLTVTSAQKNPTAFYLCASSMREPNTEAFFGQGTRLTVV.

The rearrangement joins TRBV5-1 to TRBJ2-6; 8 bases agree with TRBD2. Trimming removed 1 base from V and 0 bases from J; junction bases left unmatched: 9. Germline loops: CDR1 SGHRS, CDR2 YFSETQ. This CDR3 comprises 19 residues. In DNA form, the CDR3 reads TGCGCCAGCAGCTTGATAGTAGCGGGATTTAGCTCTGGGGCCAACGTCCTGACTTTC. It codes for CASSLIVAGFSSGANVLTF.

This clone was seen once. This chain connects TRBV4-1 to TRBJ1-2, with a tentative D call TRBD1 (6 bases). This CDR3 has 15 amino acids. Per germline, CDR1 MGHRA and CDR2 YSYEKL. V dropped 0 bases and J dropped 8 bases, with 16 bases sitting between them. The CDR3 bases are TGCGCCAGCAGCCAAGATTTGGGACACCGAGACGGCTACACCTTC. Its protein is CASSQDLGHRDGYTF.

The rearrangement uses TRBV18 and TRBJ1-1; 7 positions match TRBD1. The germline V gene encodes CDR1 KGHSH and CDR2 LQKENI. This CDR3 region has 15 residues. The J segment lost 1 base and the V segment lost 5 bases, leaving 7 bases of the junction unmatched. The CDR3 spells CASSFLTGKNTEAFF. In DNA, the CDR3 is TGTGCCAGCTCATTTTTGACAGGGAAGAACACTGAAGCTTTCTTT.

This chain joins TRBV10-3 and TRBJ1-4; the D is unclear. Germline lookup yields CDR1 ENHRY and CDR2 SYGVKD. There are 13 residues in the CDR3. The V end lost 3 bases, the J end lost 4 bases, and 6 bases lay between the germline ends. Here the CDR3 reads CAISEMGNEKLFF. The CDR3 nucleotides read TGTGCCATCAGTGAAATGGGTAATGAAAAACTGTTTTTT.

V usage is TRBV30 and J usage is TRBJ1-1; a possible D gene is TRBD1 (6 bases). CDR1 GTSNPN and CDR2 SVGIG come from the germline V gene (reference sequence). V was trimmed by 2 bases and J by 5 bases, leaving 12 bases between them. The CDR3 is 13 amino acids. DNA for the CDR3: TGTGCCTGGAGTCGGCAGGGGAGGACTGAAGCTTTCTTT. Protein sequence: CAWSRQGRTEAFF.

The rearrangement uses TRBV7-3 and TRBJ2-6; a weak D match, TRBD1 (6 bases). Trimming took 1 base from V and 1 from J, leaving 20 bases between them. Germline V CDR1 and CDR2: SGHTA, FQGTGA. The CDR3 consists of 20 residues. The CDR3 region is CASSLKGLAGQRSGANVLTF. The CDR3 DNA is TGTGCCAGCAGCTTAAAGGGTTTGGCAGGACAGAGATCTGGGGCCAACGTCCTGACTTTC.

In DNA, the CDR3 is TGTGCCAGCAGCTCCGACTCTAAACAGGGGGCTCGCACTGAAGCTTTCTTT. Amino acid sequence: CASSSDSKQGARTEAFF. The chain combines TRBV11-2 with TRBJ1-1; 9 bases line up with TRBD1. The CDR3 covers 17 residues. Trimming at V came to 4 bases and at J to 4 bases, leaving 13 bases not matched to a gene. The germline V gene encodes CDR1 SGHAT and CDR2 FQNNGV.

This chain links TRBV28 with TRBJ2-7, with 15 bases that match TRBD2. Germline lookup yields CDR1 MDHEN and CDR2 SYDVKM. V shed 7 bases, J shed 3 bases, and the junction held 16 bases outside the gene matches. This CDR3 has 19 amino acids. CDR3 DNA: TGTGCCAGCAAGGACAGATTAGGACTAGCGGGAGGGCCCGACTACGAGCAGTACTTC. Translation: CASKDRLGLAGGPDYEQYF.

As concerns this clone: This same CDR3 is encoded by further DNA sequences in the sample. The chain joins TRBV14 to TRBJ1-6; D is possibly TRBD1 (5 bases). V was clipped by 0 bases and J by 6 bases, with 6 bases between them. Per germline, CDR1 SGHDN and CDR2 FVKESK. CDR3 length: 14 residues. The CDR3 bases are TGTGCCAGCAGCCAAGATAGGGGTAATTCACCCCTCCACTTT. This encodes CASSQDRGNSPLHF.